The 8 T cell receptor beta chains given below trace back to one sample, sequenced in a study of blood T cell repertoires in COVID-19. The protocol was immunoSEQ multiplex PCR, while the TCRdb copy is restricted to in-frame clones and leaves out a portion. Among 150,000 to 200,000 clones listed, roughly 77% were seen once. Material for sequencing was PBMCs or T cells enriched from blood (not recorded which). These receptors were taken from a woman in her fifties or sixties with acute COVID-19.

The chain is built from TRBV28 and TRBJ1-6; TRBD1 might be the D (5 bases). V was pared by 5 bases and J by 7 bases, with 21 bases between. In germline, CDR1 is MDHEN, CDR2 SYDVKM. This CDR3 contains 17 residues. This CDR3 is CASSERALGLDNSPLHF. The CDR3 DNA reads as TGTGCCAGCAGTGAGCGGGCTTTGGGGCTTGACAATTCACCCCTCCACTTT.

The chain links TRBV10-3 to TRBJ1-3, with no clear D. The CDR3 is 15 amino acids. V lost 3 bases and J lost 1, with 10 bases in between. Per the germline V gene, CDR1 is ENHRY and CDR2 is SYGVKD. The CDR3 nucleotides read TGTGCCATCAGTGATGAGGGTGTTTCTGGAAACACCATATATTTT. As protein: CAISDEGVSGNTIYF.

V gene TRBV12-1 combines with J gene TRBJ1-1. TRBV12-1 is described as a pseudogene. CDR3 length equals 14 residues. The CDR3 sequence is CASSFGPGGTEAFF. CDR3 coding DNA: TGTGCCAGCAGCTTTGGGCCGGGTGGGACTGAAGCTTTCTTT.

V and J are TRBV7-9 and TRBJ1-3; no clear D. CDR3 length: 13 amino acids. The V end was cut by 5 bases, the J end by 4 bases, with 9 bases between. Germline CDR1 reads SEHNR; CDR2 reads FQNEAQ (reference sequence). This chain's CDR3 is CASSPRVGNTIYF. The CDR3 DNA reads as TGTGCCAGCAGCCCCCGAGTAGGAAACACCATATATTTT.

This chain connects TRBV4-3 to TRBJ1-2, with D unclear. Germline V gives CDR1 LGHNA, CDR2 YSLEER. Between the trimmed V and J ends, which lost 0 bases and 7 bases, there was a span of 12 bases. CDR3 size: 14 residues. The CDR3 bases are TGCGCCAGCAGCCAAGATTTAACACTAAGTGGCTACACCTTC. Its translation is CASSQDLTLSGYTF.

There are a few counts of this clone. The CDR3 spells CASSSDRGVYTDTQYF. The CDR3, as DNA: TGTGCCAGCAGCTCGGACCGGGGGGTCTACACAGATACGCAGTATTTT. The rearrangement links TRBV5-4 to TRBJ2-3; TRBD2 matches 7 bases. V lost 3 bases to trimming and J lost 2 bases; unmatched junction nucleotides: 9. From germline, CDR1 is SGHNT and CDR2 YYREEE (reference sequence). This CDR3 spans 16 amino acids.

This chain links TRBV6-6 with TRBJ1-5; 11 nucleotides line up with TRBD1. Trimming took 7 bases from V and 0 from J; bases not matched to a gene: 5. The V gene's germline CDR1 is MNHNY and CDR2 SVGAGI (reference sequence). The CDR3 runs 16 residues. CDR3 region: CASKGQGALSNQPQHF. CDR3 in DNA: TGTGCCAGCAAAGGACAGGGGGCGCTTAGCAATCAGCCCCAGCATTTT.

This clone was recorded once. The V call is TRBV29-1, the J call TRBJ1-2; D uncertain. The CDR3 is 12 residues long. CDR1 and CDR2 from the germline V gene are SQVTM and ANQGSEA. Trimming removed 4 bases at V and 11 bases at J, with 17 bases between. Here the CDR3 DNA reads TGCAGCGTTGGTTCGGAGACTATGGGGTACACCTTC. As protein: CSVGSETMGYTF.